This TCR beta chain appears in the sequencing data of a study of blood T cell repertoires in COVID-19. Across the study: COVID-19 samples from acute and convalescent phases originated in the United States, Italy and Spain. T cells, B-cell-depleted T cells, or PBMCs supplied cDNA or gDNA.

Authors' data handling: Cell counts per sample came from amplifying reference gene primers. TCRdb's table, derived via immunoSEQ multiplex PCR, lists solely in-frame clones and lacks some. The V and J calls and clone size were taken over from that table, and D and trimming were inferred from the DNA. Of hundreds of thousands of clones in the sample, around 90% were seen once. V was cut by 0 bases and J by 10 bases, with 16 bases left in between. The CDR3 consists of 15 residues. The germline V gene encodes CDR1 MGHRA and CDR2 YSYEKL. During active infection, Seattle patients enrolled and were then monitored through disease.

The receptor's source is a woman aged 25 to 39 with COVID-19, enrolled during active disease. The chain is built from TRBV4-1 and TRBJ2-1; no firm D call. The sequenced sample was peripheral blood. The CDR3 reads CASSQDMTVPREQFF. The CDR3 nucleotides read TGCGCCAGCAGCCAAGATATGACGGTCCCCAGGGAGCAGTTCTTC.